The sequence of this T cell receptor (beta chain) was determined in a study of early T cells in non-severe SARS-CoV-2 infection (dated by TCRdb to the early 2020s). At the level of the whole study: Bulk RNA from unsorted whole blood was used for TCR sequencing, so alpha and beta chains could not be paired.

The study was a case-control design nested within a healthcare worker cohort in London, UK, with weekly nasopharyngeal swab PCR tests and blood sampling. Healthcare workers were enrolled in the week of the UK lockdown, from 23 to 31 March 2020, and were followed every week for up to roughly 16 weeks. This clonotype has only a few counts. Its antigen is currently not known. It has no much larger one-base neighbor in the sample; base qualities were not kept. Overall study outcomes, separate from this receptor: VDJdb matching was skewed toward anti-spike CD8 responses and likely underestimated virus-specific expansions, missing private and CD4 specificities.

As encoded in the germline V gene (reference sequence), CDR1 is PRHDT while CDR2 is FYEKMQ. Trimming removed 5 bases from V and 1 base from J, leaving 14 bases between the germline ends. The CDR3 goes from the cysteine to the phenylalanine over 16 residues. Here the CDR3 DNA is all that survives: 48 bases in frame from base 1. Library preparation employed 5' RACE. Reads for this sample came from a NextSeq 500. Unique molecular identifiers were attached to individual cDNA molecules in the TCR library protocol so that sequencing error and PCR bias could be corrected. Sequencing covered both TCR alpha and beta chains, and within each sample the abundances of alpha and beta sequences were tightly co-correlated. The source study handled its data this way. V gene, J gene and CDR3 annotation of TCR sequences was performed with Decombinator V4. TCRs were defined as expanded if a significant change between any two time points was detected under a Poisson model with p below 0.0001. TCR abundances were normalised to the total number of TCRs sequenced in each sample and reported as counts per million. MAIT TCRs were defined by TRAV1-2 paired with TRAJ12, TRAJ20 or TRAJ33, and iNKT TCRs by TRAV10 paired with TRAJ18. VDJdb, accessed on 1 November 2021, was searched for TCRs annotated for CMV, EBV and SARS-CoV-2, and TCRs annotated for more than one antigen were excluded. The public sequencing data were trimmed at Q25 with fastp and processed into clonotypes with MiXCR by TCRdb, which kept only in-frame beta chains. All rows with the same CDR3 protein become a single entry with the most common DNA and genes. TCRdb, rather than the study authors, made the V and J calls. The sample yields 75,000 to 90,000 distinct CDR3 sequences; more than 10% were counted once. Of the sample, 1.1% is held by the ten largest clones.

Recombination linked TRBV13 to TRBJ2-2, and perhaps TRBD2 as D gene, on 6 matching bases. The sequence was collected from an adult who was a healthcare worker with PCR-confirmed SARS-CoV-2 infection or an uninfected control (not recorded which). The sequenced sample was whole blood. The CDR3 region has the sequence CASSPPARENTGELFF. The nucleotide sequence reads TGTGCCAGCAGCCCCCCCGCGCGGGAGAACACCGGGGAGCTGTTTTTT.